This T cell receptor beta chain was captured by sequencing in a study of blood T cells in healthy people across ages. A J-beta primer mix and a sample-barcoded 5' primer were used in a second PCR of roughly 6 to 11 cycles. MiXCR, applied by TCRdb to the 5' RACE reads, yields one record per CDR3 protein. This repertoire shows about a million distinct CDR3 sequences, around two fifths found once; its top ten account for 10% to 15%. In germline, CDR1 is MNHNS, CDR2 SASEGT. The V end was cut by 7 bases, the J end by 0 bases, with 12 bases between. The CDR3 length is 14 residues. Findings of the study overall: CMV infection status of these donors was not known. Age showed a roughly linear inverse relationship with TCR beta diversity per million T cells. TCR beta diversity tracked closely with naive T cell percentage.

Of note for this clonotype: The antigen remains unidentified.

The TCR was taken from a man between 18 and 35 years old in good health. This rearrangement joins TRBV6-1 to TRBJ2-5; D unclear. Material for sequencing was blood. In nucleotides, the CDR3 is TGTGCCAGCATCCCGACACTTTACCAAGAGACCCAGTACTTC. This translates into CASIPTLYQETQYF.